The clone carrying this T cell receptor beta chain has a single count. Its antigen is not identified. V dropped 7 bases and J dropped 8; count of bases not matched to a gene: 13. CDR1 is MNHEY, CDR2 SVGAGI, per germline. There are 15 residues in the CDR3. This sample was included in a study of Graves' ophthalmopathy and Graves' hyperthyroidism. Study-wide background: No progression to ophthalmopathy over 18 months defined stable hyperthyroidism. Study-level points and caveats: Among thyroid clonotypes expanded above 0.001 frequency, most also appeared in blood. Predictions made by the model for ophthalmopathy progression reached roughly 64% sensitivity and around 72% specificity.

Transcripts of RNA were the source for amplifying TCR beta CDR3 regions. First-round RT-PCR used HTBI primers; second-round multiplex PCR followed. In TCRdb, the multiplex PCR reads were re-called with MiXCR into one record per CDR3 protein. The table records 450,000 to 600,000 distinct CDR3 sequences, less than 45% of them present only once. This sequence originates from an adult man with Graves' hyperthyroidism. The J gene is TRBJ1-2, the V gene TRBV6-5; 10 bases are shared with TRBD1. The sample comprised peripheral blood or thyroid tissue (not recorded which). The CDR3 coding sequence is TGTGCCAGCACGTCTCACCCGGGACAGGGGAACGGCTACACCTTC. Encoded protein: CASTSHPGQGNGYTF.